This TCR beta chain derives from a study of blood T cell repertoires in COVID-19. The overall study: There were acute and convalescent COVID-19 samples, and they came from the United States, Italy and Spain. PBMCs, B-cell-depleted T cells, or T cells provided the cDNA or gDNA that made up the material.

The CDR3 is 16 amino acids. From germline, CDR1 is MDHEN and CDR2 SYDVKM. Trimming took off 7 bases at V and 0 bases at J, with 16 bases between the two ends. Libraries were prepared by immunoSEQ multiplex PCR; TCRdb keeps only in-frame clonotypes and omits some of them. The sample holds roughly 72,000 clones, almost 90% seen once. This TCR came from a human donor in a cohort sampled during active COVID-19. The sample taken for sequencing was peripheral blood. The chain links TRBV28 to TRBJ2-1, with D maybe TRBD1 (6 bases). This CDR3 is CASNTVGAGSYNEQFF. CDR3 DNA sequence: TGTGCCAGCAACACGGTGGGGGCCGGCTCCTACAATGAGCAGTTCTTC.